This TCR beta chain comes out of a study of blood T cell repertoires in COVID-19. Only in-frame clones appear in the TCRdb table, and some are missing; sequencing was by immunoSEQ multiplex PCR. The data contain about 170,000 clones, roughly four fifths of them singletons. Germline V lookup: CDR1 LNHDA, CDR2 SQIVND (reference sequence). Losses at the gene ends were 5 bases for V and 0 bases for J; bases not matched to a gene: 2. The CDR3 is made up of 15 amino acids. The source material was peripheral blood. The sequence derives from a middle-aged man who had recovered from COVID-19. J is TRBJ2-1 and V is TRBV19, with 9 bases that match TRBD1. The CDR3 DNA follows: TGTGCCAGTAGTCTGACAGGGGGCTCCTACAATGAGCAGTTCTTC. Amino acids: CASSLTGGSYNEQFF.